The 32 T cell receptor beta chains listed next were all sequenced from one sample in a study of cytomegalovirus exposure and HLA in healthy donors. The PCR contained 60 Vbeta and 13 Jbeta primers. Assay: immunoSEQ multiplex PCR; the TCRdb copy retains only in-frame clones and omits some. Among around 160,000 clones, 80% to 90% were seen once, and the ten largest hold about 10%. Sequenced input: PBMCs. The receptor set was obtained from a man between 18 and 29 years old in good health and CMV-seropositive.

The genes are TRBV19 and TRBJ1-1; 9 bases fit TRBD1. J was trimmed by 3 bases and V by 7 bases; bases with no gene match: 9. CDR1 and CDR2 from the germline V gene are LNHDA and SQIVND (reference sequence). This CDR3 contains 15 residues. The CDR3 protein is CASIPTYRGHTEAFF. CDR3 in DNA: TGTGCCAGTATCCCCACATACAGGGGGCACACTGAAGCTTTCTTT.

This chain connects TRBV25-1 to TRBJ2-1; a possible D gene is TRBD1 (6 bases). Trimming stripped 3 bases from V and 0 bases from J, with 18 bases between. CDR1 and CDR2 (germline): MGHDK, SYGVNS. This CDR3 has 18 amino acids. The CDR3 DNA is TGTGCCAGCAGTGAGTTTACAGGGAAAATCAGCTCCTACAATGAGCAGTTCTTC. This gives the protein CASSEFTGKISSYNEQFF.

The V call is TRBV11-2, the J call TRBJ2-7; 7 nucleotides line up with TRBD2. After removal of 2 bases from V and 3 bases from J, the junction contained 7 bases not matched to a gene. The germline V gene encodes CDR1 SGHAT and CDR2 FQNNGV. This CDR3 is built from 15 residues. The CDR3 protein is CASSLMGGGHYEQYF. In DNA, the CDR3 is TGTGCCAGCAGCTTAATGGGCGGGGGTCACTACGAGCAGTACTTC.

V is TRBV7-3 and J is TRBJ2-1, with 8 bases fitting TRBD2. V trimming: 6 bases; J trimming: 6 bases; junction bases outside the gene matches: 10. In germline, CDR1 is SGHTA, CDR2 FQGTGA. This CDR3 has 15 residues. CDR3 sequence reads: CASSSQRGTLNEQFF. For the CDR3, the DNA is TGTGCCAGCAGTTCCCAGCGGGGGACCCTCAATGAGCAGTTCTTC.

J is TRBJ2-7 and V is TRBV19; the D is unclear. The CDR3 is made up of 10 amino acids. CDR1 and CDR2 (germline): LNHDA, SQIVND (reference sequence). Trimming stripped 3 bases from V and 5 bases from J, with 2 bases between. CDR3 nucleotide sequence: TGTGCCAGTAGTATCGACGAGCAGTACTTC. Its translation: CASSIDEQYF.

V and J are TRBV12-5 and TRBJ1-1, with D tentatively TRBD1 (5 bases). In germline, CDR1 is LGHNT, CDR2 FRNRAP. V lost 0 bases and J 8 bases, leaving 28 bases between the germline ends. The CDR3 spans 19 residues. CDR3 residues: CASGLVRKTGEAQVPEAFF. The CDR3, as DNA: TGTGCTAGTGGTTTGGTACGAAAAACAGGTGAAGCTCAGGTTCCCGAAGCTTTCTTT. The full variable domain, rest sourced from reference TRBV12-5 and TRBJ1-1, is DARVTQTPRHKVTEMGQEVTMRCQPILGHNTVFWYRQTMMQGLELLAYFRNRAPLDDSGMPKDRFSAEMPDATLATLKIQPSEPRDSAVYFCASGLVRKTGEAQVPEAFFGQGTRLTVV.

The chain is built from TRBV6-5 and TRBJ2-7, with TRBD1 matching over 9 bases. From germline, CDR1 is MNHEY and CDR2 SVGAGI. The CDR3 runs to 13 residues. Trimming removed 8 bases from V and 5 bases from J; junction bases left unmatched: 7. CDR3 sequence (DNA): TGTGCCAGCCGGAGACAGGGGGAAAACGAGCAGTACTTC. It specifies CASRRQGENEQYF.

J is TRBJ2-7 and V is TRBV5-1, with TRBD1 as a possible D gene (5 bases). V lost 0 bases, J lost 7 bases, and 11 bases lay in between. Germline loops: CDR1 SGHRS, CDR2 YFSETQ. The CDR3 loop spans 13 amino acids. CDR3 amino acids: CASSLGRAEEQYF. The DNA for the CDR3 is TGCGCCAGCAGCTTGGGCAGGGCGGAGGAGCAGTACTTC.

This rearrangement joins TRBV7-2 to TRBJ2-5; 11 nucleotides line up with TRBD2. The J segment lost 4 bases and the V segment lost 5 bases, leaving 9 bases of the junction unmatched. The length of the CDR3 is 16 residues. CDR1 is SGHTA, CDR2 FQGNSA, per germline. The CDR3: CASSPSSGGSPETQYF. CDR3 sequence (DNA): TGTGCCAGCAGCCCATCTAGCGGGGGGTCGCCAGAGACCCAGTACTTC.

The V call is TRBV6-1, the J call TRBJ2-5; TRBD2 matches at 7 bases. Unmatched junction bases numbered 11, after V lost 2 bases and J lost 5 bases. Germline CDR1 and CDR2: MNHNS and SASEGT. The CDR3 length is 16 residues. The CDR3 reads CASSEWGWARGETQYF. CDR3 nucleotide sequence: TGTGCCAGCAGTGAATGGGGGTGGGCGCGGGGGGAGACCCAGTACTTC.

The rearrangement joins TRBV18 to TRBJ2-7; D is perhaps TRBD1 (6 bases). The CDR3 is 13 amino acids. The V end lost 8 bases, the J end lost 4 bases, and 15 bases lay between the germline ends. Germline values: CDR1 KGHSH, CDR2 LQKENI. CDR3 nucleotides: TGTGCCAGCGGCATGGGGGCTCTATACGAGCAGTACTTC. Encoded protein: CASGMGALYEQYF.

Comments on this clone: Because the CDR3 is missing its conserved closing phenylalanine or tryptophan, this is likely a read error. The chain is built from TRBV28 and TRBJ1-1; D might be TRBD1 (5 bases). V was trimmed by 7 bases and J by 7 bases, leaving 13 bases between them. The CDR3 loop spans 12 amino acids. Germline CDR1 and CDR2: MDHEN and SYDVKM. The CDR3 spells CASNPTRGEAFL. The CDR3 DNA reads TGTGCCAGCAACCCCACAAGGGGTGAAGCTTTCCTT.

This clone was picked up one time. The chain has TRBV7-6 and TRBJ2-5; possible D gene TRBD2, 6 bases. Near its end, the DNA agrees better with TRBJ2-7, so the J call may be wrong. Germline V CDR1 and CDR2: SGHVS, FNYEAQ. The CDR3 is made up of 16 amino acids. CDR3 bases: TGTGCCAGCAGCGATAGCGTACGGGGGAGCTCCTACGAGCAGTACTTC. Translation gives CASSDSVRGSSYEQYF.

The V call is TRBV27, the J call TRBJ2-5, with D possibly matching TRBD1 (5 bases). The tail of the sequence fits TRBJ2-7 better, so the J call may be wrong. CDR1 and CDR2 from the germline V gene are MNHEY and SMNVEV (reference sequence). The CDR3 has 13 amino acids. The DNA for the CDR3 is TGTGCCAGCAGAGGCAGGGTTGCCTACGAGCAGTACTTC. This translates into CASRGRVAYEQYF.

This clone was detected a few times. The chain uses TRBV6-5 and TRBJ1-2; D gene uncertain. The CDR3 contains 13 residues. Between the trimmed V and J ends, which lost 2 bases and 7 bases, there was a span of 11 bases. The germline gives CDR1 MNHEY, CDR2 SVGAGI. Written as DNA, the CDR3 is TGTGCCAGCAGTTACGGGCCTTCCCGTGGCTACACCTTC. It yields the protein CASSYGPSRGYTF.

This chain joins TRBV7-7 and TRBJ2-5; D possibly corresponds to TRBD1 (5 bases). The CDR3 consists of 13 residues. V shed 5 bases and J shed 5 bases, with 12 bases lying between them. Germline CDR1 and CDR2: SSHAT and FNYEAQ (reference sequence). CDR3 protein: CASSPGNRETQYF. In nucleotides, the CDR3 is TGTGCCAGCAGCCCAGGGAATCGGGAGACCCAGTACTTC.

This sequence joins TRBV18 and TRBJ2-5; D is uncertain. The length of the CDR3 is 15 residues. Germline V lookup: CDR1 KGHSH, CDR2 LQKENI. V was trimmed by 4 bases and J by 0 bases, leaving 12 bases between them. CDR3 region: CASSLPQQYQETQYF. As DNA, the CDR3 is TGTGCCAGCTCACTGCCACAGCAGTACCAAGAGACCCAGTACTTC.

The chain carries TRBV7-2 and TRBJ2-7; weak D call: TRBD2 (6 bases). Trimming removed 4 bases from V and 7 bases from J, with 17 bases in between. This CDR3 is built from 14 residues. CDR1 is SGHTA and CDR2 is FQGNSA in the germline V gene. CDR3 sequence reads: CASSSGTGPREQYF. DNA of the CDR3: TGTGCCAGCAGCTCTGGGACTGGCCCGAGGGAGCAGTACTTC.

This chain connects TRBV2 to TRBJ1-2; D call uncertain. V dropped 0 bases and J dropped 5 bases, with 7 bases sitting between them. The CDR3 consists of 13 residues. Germline-derived CDR1 and CDR2 are SNHLY and FYNNEI. CDR3: CASSEALGYGYTF. DNA of the CDR3: TGTGCCAGCAGTGAAGCGCTAGGTTATGGCTACACCTTC.

This chain connects TRBV7-9 to TRBJ2-5, with 11 positions matching TRBD1. CDR1 and CDR2 (germline): SEHNR, FQNEAQ (reference sequence). V shed 5 bases, J shed 5 bases, and the junction held 16 bases outside the gene matches. The CDR3 loop spans 18 amino acids. The CDR3 loop is CASSRNRPGQGAFETQYF. Written as DNA, the CDR3 is TGTGCCAGCAGCCGAAATAGACCCGGACAGGGGGCGTTTGAGACCCAGTACTTC.

CDR3 in amino acids: CAWSEAGGLLKFSGNTIYF. The CDR3 DNA sequence: TGTGCCTGGAGTGAGGCAGGGGGCCTTTTAAAATTCTCTGGAAACACCATATATTTT. The genes are TRBV30 and TRBJ1-3; 8 bases align to TRBD1. J was trimmed by 0 bases and V by 1 base; bases with no gene match: 14. This CDR3 is built from 19 residues. CDR1 and CDR2 from the germline V gene are GTSNPN and SVGIG (reference sequence).

This clone was seen only a few times. This rearrangement joins TRBV4-1 to TRBJ1-4; D is possibly TRBD1 (5 bases). This CDR3 contains 15 residues. The germline gives CDR1 MGHRA, CDR2 YSYEKL. V lost 3 bases and J lost 0, with 8 bases in between. CDR3 protein: CASSQWGATNEKLFF. CDR3 sequence (DNA): TGCGCCAGCAGCCAGTGGGGGGCAACTAATGAAAAACTGTTTTTT.

The chain links TRBV11-2 to TRBJ2-4; D is perhaps TRBD1 (6 bases). The germline V gene has CDR1 SGHAT and CDR2 FQNNGV. Between the trimmed V and J ends, which lost 5 bases and 0 bases, there was a span of 20 bases. This CDR3 comprises 18 residues. CDR3 nucleotide sequence: TGTGCCAGCAGCCAGCTAGGTGAGAGGGGACAAGCCAAAAACATTCAGTACTTC. It is translated as CASSQLGERGQAKNIQYF.

The J gene is TRBJ1-1, the V gene TRBV30; no definite D call. Trimming stripped 2 bases from V and 5 bases from J, with 6 bases between. There are 11 residues in the CDR3. The germline V gene encodes CDR1 GTSNPN and CDR2 SVGIG (reference sequence). CDR3 bases: TGTGCCTGGAGTCTTCGGACTGAAGCTTTCTTT. Its protein product is CAWSLRTEAFF.

The rearrangement links TRBV30 to TRBJ2-7; tentatively, D is TRBD1 (6 bases). The CDR3 consists of 14 residues. Looked up from germline, CDR1 is GTSNPN and CDR2 is SVGIG (reference sequence). Trimming shortened V by 5 bases and J by 3 bases, and 17 bases separated the two germline ends. In DNA, the CDR3 is TGTGCCTGGGACGCCGGGACACCGAGCTACGAGCAGTACTTC. It yields the protein CAWDAGTPSYEQYF.

The chain combines TRBV6-5 with TRBJ1-1, with 8 bases that match TRBD1. The CDR3 loop spans 15 amino acids. V lost 2 bases to trimming and J lost 1 base; unmatched junction nucleotides: 3. Germline CDR1 MNHEY, CDR2 SVGAGI. DNA for the CDR3: TGTGCCAGCAGTTACACCGGACAGGGGAACACTGAAGCTTTCTTT. Translation gives CASSYTGQGNTEAFF.

This rearrangement joins TRBV18 to TRBJ2-5; tentatively, D is TRBD1 (5 bases). The CDR3 has 15 residues. Germline V lookup: CDR1 KGHSH, CDR2 LQKENI. Trimming stripped 1 base from V and 4 bases from J, with 13 bases between. CDR3 residues: CASSPLFRQGETQYF. CDR3 bases: TGTGCCAGCTCACCACTTTTCCGTCAGGGAGAGACCCAGTACTTC.

The chain uses TRBV6-1 and TRBJ1-2, with 7 bases aligning to TRBD1. The V gene's germline CDR1 is MNHNS and CDR2 SASEGT. This CDR3 is 17 amino acids long. Germline trimming cut 1 base from V and 8 bases from J; bases unmatched to any gene: 16. CDR3 bases: TGTGCCAGCAGTGAAGGGGCGGAACCACAGGGGAGTTGGGGCTACACCTTC. It translates to CASSEGAEPQGSWGYTF.

This clone appeared a single time. The chain couples TRBV19 to TRBJ1-6, with D uncertain. Looked up from germline, CDR1 is LNHDA and CDR2 is SQIVND (reference sequence). Deletions cut 7 bases from V and 0 bases from J, with 13 bases between. The CDR3 runs 16 residues. The chain's CDR3 is CASMPELSSYNSPLHF. The CDR3 DNA reads TGTGCCAGTATGCCTGAGTTAAGCTCCTATAATTCACCCCTCCACTTT.

The chain joins TRBV5-1 to TRBJ2-3; D is ambiguous. The CDR3 has 11 amino acids. Looked up from germline, CDR1 is SGHRS and CDR2 is YFSETQ. V lost 2 bases to trimming and J lost 6 bases, with 4 bases between them. In DNA form, the CDR3 reads TGCGCCAGCAGCTTACTCGATACGCAGTATTTT. This encodes CASSLLDTQYF. Based on the CDR3 plus reference TRBV5-1 and TRBJ2-3, the full variable domain is KAGVTQTPRYLIKTRGQQVTLSCSPISGHRSVSWYQQTPGQGLQFLFEYFSETQRNKGNFPGRFSGRQFSNSRSEMNVSTLELGDSALYLCASSLLDTQYFGPGTRLTVL.

The J gene is TRBJ2-1, the V gene TRBV27, with TRBD2 as a possible D gene (6 bases). The CDR3 consists of 16 residues. CDR1 MNHEY and CDR2 SMNVEV come from the germline V gene (reference sequence). With 2 bases removed from V and 0 bases from J, the gap between germline ends came to 11 bases. Written as DNA, the CDR3 is TGTGCCAGCAGTTTACTCGGGAGAAGCTCCTACAATGAGCAGTTCTTC. It specifies CASSLLGRSSYNEQFF.

This clone was picked up one time. The chain is built from TRBV11-2 and TRBJ2-7; D may be TRBD1 (5 bases). V lost 1 base, J lost 6 bases, and 10 bases lay in between. Per the germline V gene, CDR1 is SGHAT and CDR2 is FQNNGV. This CDR3 is 13 amino acids long. The CDR3 sequence is CASSLGQGLEQYF. CDR3 sequence (DNA): TGTGCCAGCAGCTTAGGCCAGGGCCTCGAGCAGTACTTC.